The 27 T cell receptor beta chains reported below all come from one sample, sequenced in a study of shared clonotypes between healthy human individuals. The table came from immunoSEQ multiplex PCR; TCRdb's copy has only in-frame clones and leaves some out. The sample comprises 800,000 to 950,000 clones, 90% to 98% of which are singletons, and roughly 0.23% rests with the top ten. As defined, naive CD8 cells were CD45RO-negative and positively selected for CCR7, with terminally differentiated effector memory CD45RA+ cells excluded. Sequencing used naive CD8+ T cells sorted from blood. The receptors here all came from a man aged 25 to 45 in good health.

CDR3 region: CSVETLAGEQYF. The DNA of the CDR3 is TGCAGCGTCGAAACTTTGGCGGGTGAGCAGTACTTC. The chain recombines TRBV29-1 with TRBJ2-7; D might be TRBD2 (5 bases). Germline CDR1 reads SQVTM; CDR2 reads ANQGSEA. Between the trimmed V and J ends, which lost 6 bases and 7 bases, there was a span of 16 bases. This CDR3 is 12 amino acids long.

This chain connects TRBV5-6 to TRBJ2-7, with 9 bases that match TRBD2. From germline, CDR1 is SGHDT and CDR2 YYEEEE. V shed 0 bases, J shed 6 bases, and the junction held 10 bases outside the gene matches. This CDR3 region has 16 residues. The CDR3 region is CASSLAGLAGEAEQYF. The CDR3 DNA reads TGTGCCAGCAGCTTGGCCGGGTTAGCGGGAGAGGCCGAGCAGTACTTC.

J is TRBJ2-7 and V is TRBV5-1, with 8 bases that match TRBD1. Germline assignment: CDR1 SGHRS and CDR2 YFSETQ. The CDR3 runs 14 residues. V lost 4 bases and J lost 4; bases outside the gene matches: 7. In DNA form, the CDR3 reads TGCGCCAGCAGCCGTGGGACAGGCTCTTACGAGCAGTACTTC. Protein product: CASSRGTGSYEQYF.

The rearrangement uses TRBV5-1 and TRBJ2-5; a weak D match, TRBD1 (6 bases). The germline V gene has CDR1 SGHRS and CDR2 YFSETQ. CDR3 length: 15 residues. The V and J ends lost 2 bases and 5 bases respectively, with 16 bases between them. CDR3 protein: CASSFGTTGRETQYF. DNA of the CDR3: TGCGCCAGCAGCTTCGGTACTACAGGGCGGGAGACCCAGTACTTC.

The rearrangement links TRBV28 to TRBJ1-5; D uncertain. V gave up 5 bases and J gave up 0 bases, with 8 bases separating them. The CDR3 is 14 amino acids. CDR1 is MDHEN, CDR2 SYDVKM, per germline. The CDR3: CASSPIRSNQPQHF. DNA of the CDR3: TGTGCCAGCAGTCCCATCCGTAGCAATCAGCCCCAGCATTTT. The full variable domain, rest sourced from reference TRBV28 and TRBJ1-5, is DVKVTQSSRYLVKRTGEKVFLECVQDMDHENMFWYRQDPGLGLRLIYFSYDVKMKEKGDIPEGYSVSREKKERFSLILESASTNQTSMYLCASSPIRSNQPQHFGDGTRLSIL.

The table lists this clone with a count of one. V gene TRBV29-1 combines with J gene TRBJ2-1, with no clear D. Germline V lookup: CDR1 SQVTM, CDR2 ANQGSEA. The CDR3 length is 12 residues. The germline V and J ends were trimmed by 0 bases and 8 bases, with 8 bases remaining between them. The CDR3 DNA follows: TGCAGCGTTGAAGATCAAGGGTATGAGCAGTTCTTC. Translation gives CSVEDQGYEQFF.

V is TRBV7-2 and J is TRBJ2-7; perhaps TRBD2 as D (6 bases). V was cut by 5 bases and J by 6 bases, with 23 bases left in between. The CDR3 spans 16 residues. Per the germline V gene, CDR1 is SGHTA and CDR2 is FQGNSA. The CDR3 region has the DNA TGTGCCAGCAGCCCCTTTCGGGGTAGCGGACCGCGCGAGCAGTACTTC. Its protein is CASSPFRGSGPREQYF.

The sample holds one count of this clone. The chain uses TRBV6-1 and TRBJ2-1; D is possibly TRBD2 (6 bases). The CDR3 has 17 residues. V lost 4 bases to trimming and J lost 10 bases, with 26 bases between them. CDR1 and CDR2 (germline): MNHNS, SASEGT. The CDR3 protein is CASSAPRGTLTVWEQFF. CDR3 nucleotides: TGTGCCAGCAGTGCTCCCCGGGGGACCCTTACTGTTTGGGAGCAGTTCTTC.

Concerning this clone: The same CDR3 is also encoded by other DNA sequences in this sample. The chain employs TRBV5-4 and TRBJ1-1, with TRBD1 matching 7 bases. The V and J ends lost 4 bases and 4 bases, in that order; junction bases with no gene match: 4. The CDR3 loop spans 13 amino acids. CDR1 is SGHNT and CDR2 is YYREEE in the germline V gene (reference sequence). The CDR3 sequence is CASSLRQGTEAFF. CDR3 DNA: TGTGCCAGCAGCCTGAGACAGGGCACTGAAGCTTTCTTT.

As to this clone: The same CDR3 also results from other DNA sequences found in this sample. This sequence joins TRBV7-9 and TRBJ2-5; D might be TRBD2 (6 bases). Germline V gene data show CDR1 as SEHNR and CDR2 as FQNEAQ (reference sequence). V shed 4 bases and J shed 4 bases, with 7 bases lying between them. The CDR3 covers 12 residues. DNA for the CDR3: TGTGCCAGCAGCTCCGGGGGAGAGACCCAGTACTTC. Protein product: CASSSGGETQYF.

V gene TRBV6-5 combines with J gene TRBJ2-2; 9 positions agree with TRBD1. Germline V gene sequence: CDR1 MNHEY, CDR2 SVGAGI. The CDR3 sequence is 15 residues long. The V segment lost 6 bases and the J segment 3 bases; nucleotides outside the gene matches: 5. CDR3 sequence: CASRTTGGHTGELFF. The CDR3 DNA reads TGTGCCAGCAGGACCACAGGGGGCCACACCGGGGAGCTGTTTTTT.

J is TRBJ1-1 and V is TRBV2, with D hard to call. The length of the CDR3 is 12 residues. V was pared by 8 bases and J by 1 base, with 8 bases between. Germline CDR1 is SNHLY and CDR2 is FYNNEI. Here the CDR3 reads CASFQSNTEAFF. CDR3 nucleotides: TGTGCCAGCTTCCAGTCGAACACTGAAGCTTTCTTT. Full variable domain (remainder filled in from reference TRBV2 and TRBJ1-1): EPEVTQTPSHQVTQMGQEVILRCVPISNHLYFYWYRQILGQKVEFLVSFYNNEISEKSEIFDDQFSVERPDGSNFTLKIRSTKLEDSAMYFCASFQSNTEAFFGQGTRLTVV.

The CDR3 loop is CASSKSGRPLLEQYF. The CDR3 coding sequence is TGTGCCAGCAGCAAAAGCGGGAGACCACTACTCGAGCAGTACTTC. This chain uses TRBV9 with TRBJ2-7, with 8 bases that match TRBD2. The germline gives CDR1 SGDLS, CDR2 YYNGEE. Germline trimming cut 4 bases from V and 6 bases from J; bases unmatched to any gene: 12. There are 15 residues in the CDR3.

This sequence joins TRBV19 and TRBJ2-5, with a possible D match to TRBD2 (5 bases). CDR1 and CDR2 from the germline V gene are LNHDA and SQIVND (reference sequence). V was pared by 1 base and J by 0 bases, with 9 bases between. The CDR3 is 15 residues long. CDR3 sequence reads: CASSIGQDYQETQYF. The CDR3 nucleotides are TGTGCCAGTAGTATAGGCCAGGACTACCAAGAGACCCAGTACTTC.

The chain combines TRBV9 with TRBJ2-7, with D perhaps TRBD2 (6 bases). V dropped 4 bases and J dropped 5 bases, with 16 bases sitting between them. The CDR3 runs 14 residues. CDR1 is SGDLS, CDR2 YYNGEE, per germline. The CDR3 spells CASSPTTGAHEQYF. DNA of the CDR3: TGTGCCAGCAGCCCAACGACGGGAGCCCACGAGCAGTACTTC.

This clone was counted between two and nine times. This sequence joins TRBV11-2 and TRBJ2-7, with 7 positions matching TRBD2. Germline-derived CDR1 and CDR2 are SGHAT and FQNNGV. This CDR3 is built from 15 residues. V shed 5 bases and J 0 bases; nucleotides not matched to a gene: 7. The DNA for the CDR3 is TGTGCCAGCAGCCAAACTAGCGTCGGCTCCTACGAGCAGTACTTC. Its translation: CASSQTSVGSYEQYF.

This clone was detected only once. The chain joins TRBV7-9 to TRBJ2-5, with 8 bases fitting TRBD2. Losses at the gene ends were 5 bases for V and 1 base for J; bases not matched to a gene: 9. Germline CDR1 reads SEHNR; CDR2 reads FQNEAQ (reference sequence). The CDR3 extends over 16 amino acids. The CDR3 DNA follows: TGTGCCAGCAGCCCCCCGGGAGGGCCTATCCAAGAGACCCAGTACTTC. Residues: CASSPPGGPIQETQYF.

This chain uses TRBV7-8 with TRBJ2-7; D might be TRBD1 or TRBD2, each matching 5 bases. Germline CDR1 reads SGHVS; CDR2 reads FQNEAQ. The CDR3 sequence is 13 residues long. Trimming left V 3 bases short and J 4 bases short, with 10 bases between. CDR3 in amino acids: CASSFEGNYEQYF. CDR3 nucleotide sequence: TGTGCCAGCAGCTTCGAGGGGAATTACGAGCAGTACTTC.

V and J are TRBV7-9 and TRBJ1-2; TRBD1 aligns across 9 bases. Trimming cost V 0 bases and J 4 bases; bases outside gene matches: 3. CDR1 is SEHNR and CDR2 is FQNEAQ in the germline V gene (reference sequence). The CDR3 runs to 15 residues. DNA for the CDR3: TGTGCCAGCAGCTTAGCTGGGACAGGGTTCTATGGCTACACCTTC. It encodes CASSLAGTGFYGYTF.

The chain uses TRBV4-3 and TRBJ1-4, with 8 positions matching TRBD1. Germline CDR1 and CDR2: LGHNA and YSLEER. The J segment lost 7 bases and the V segment lost 2 bases, leaving 6 bases of the junction unmatched. The CDR3 length is 15 residues. In nucleotides, the CDR3 is TGCGCCAGCAGCCAAAGGGGACAGGTTTTTGAAAAACTGTTTTTT. Its protein product is CASSQRGQVFEKLFF.

The chain uses TRBV2 and TRBJ2-5; D not certain. The CDR3 loop spans 19 amino acids. V was shortened by 2 bases and J by 6 bases, with 28 bases between the two germline ends. Germline V CDR1 and CDR2: SNHLY, FYNNEI. The CDR3 DNA reads as TGTGCCAGCAGTGAAAGATTTGATTTCTTGGTAACCAACGCGCAGACCCAGTACTTC. This encodes CASSERFDFLVTNAQTQYF. The full variable domain, completed using reference TRBV2 and TRBJ2-5, is EPEVTQTPSHQVTQMGQEVILRCVPISNHLYFYWYRQILGQKVEFLVSFYNNEISEKSEIFDDQFSVERPDGSNFTLKIRSTKLEDSAMYFCASSERFDFLVTNAQTQYFGPGTRLLVL.

The rearrangement links TRBV11-2 to TRBJ2-7; D is unresolved. V lost 5 bases and J 5 bases, leaving 16 bases between the germline ends. Germline V gene sequence: CDR1 SGHAT, CDR2 FQNNGV. The CDR3 consists of 14 residues. CDR3 amino acids: CASSPAADENEQYF. In DNA, the CDR3 is TGTGCCAGCAGCCCAGCCGCCGACGAGAACGAGCAGTACTTC.

This clone was recorded once. One junction end disagrees with the germline gene, perhaps due to a read error. This rearrangement joins TRBV6-6 to TRBJ2-5; unclear D gene. Germline CDR1 MNHNY, CDR2 SVGAGI (reference sequence). The CDR3 totals 15 residues. CDR3 protein: CASSYLQRPQETQYF. CDR3 in DNA: TGTGCCAGCAGCTACTTACAGAGACCCCAAGAGACCCAGTACTTC.

The rearrangement links TRBV29-1 to TRBJ2-5; D is possibly TRBD1 or TRBD2 (5 bases each). V was pared by 5 bases and J by 2 bases, with 9 bases between. Germline lookup yields CDR1 SQVTM and CDR2 ANQGSEA. The CDR3 sequence is 12 residues long. The CDR3 sequence is CSVYWGQETQYF. The DNA of the CDR3 is TGCAGCGTTTATTGGGGGCAAGAGACCCAGTACTTC.

The chain employs TRBV27 and TRBJ1-5, with unresolved D. V lost 5 bases and J 3 bases, leaving 8 bases between the germline ends. Germline CDR1 reads MNHEY; CDR2 reads SMNVEV (reference sequence). The CDR3 covers 13 residues. CDR3 coding DNA: TGTGCCAGCAGTCCCTACCTCAATCAGCCCCAGCATTTT. Protein sequence: CASSPYLNQPQHF.

The genes are TRBV29-1 and TRBJ1-1; 8 bases are shared with TRBD1. After removal of 3 bases from V and 5 bases from J, the junction contained 8 bases not matched to a gene. The germline V gene has CDR1 SQVTM and CDR2 ANQGSEA. This CDR3 spans 14 amino acids. CDR3 sequence (DNA): TGCAGCGTTGATGTCCAGGGGGCGGGTACTGAAGCTTTCTTT. The encoded protein is CSVDVQGAGTEAFF.

CDR3 amino acids: CASSPSGGSHTPVQFF. In nucleotides, the CDR3 is TGTGCCAGCAGCCCCTCGGGGGGAAGCCACACACCGGTTCAGTTCTTC. This sequence joins TRBV7-9 and TRBJ2-1; 7 positions match TRBD2. Trimming cost V 5 bases and J 13 bases; bases outside gene matches: 20. The CDR3 loop spans 16 amino acids. Germline CDR1 and CDR2: SEHNR and FQNEAQ (reference sequence).